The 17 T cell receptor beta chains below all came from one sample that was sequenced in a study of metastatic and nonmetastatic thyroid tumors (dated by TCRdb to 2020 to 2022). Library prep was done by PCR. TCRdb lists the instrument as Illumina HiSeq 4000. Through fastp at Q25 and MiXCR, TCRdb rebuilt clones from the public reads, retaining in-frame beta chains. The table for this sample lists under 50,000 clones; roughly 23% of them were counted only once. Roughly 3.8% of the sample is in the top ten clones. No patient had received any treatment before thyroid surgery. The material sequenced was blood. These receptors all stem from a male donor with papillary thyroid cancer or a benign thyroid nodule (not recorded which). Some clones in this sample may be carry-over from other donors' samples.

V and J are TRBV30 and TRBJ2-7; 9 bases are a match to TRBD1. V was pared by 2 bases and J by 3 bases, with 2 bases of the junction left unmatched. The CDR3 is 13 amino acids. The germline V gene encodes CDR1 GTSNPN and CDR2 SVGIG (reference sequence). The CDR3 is CAWSRDRDYEQYF. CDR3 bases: TGTGCCTGGAGTCGGGACAGGGACTACGAGCAGTACTTC.

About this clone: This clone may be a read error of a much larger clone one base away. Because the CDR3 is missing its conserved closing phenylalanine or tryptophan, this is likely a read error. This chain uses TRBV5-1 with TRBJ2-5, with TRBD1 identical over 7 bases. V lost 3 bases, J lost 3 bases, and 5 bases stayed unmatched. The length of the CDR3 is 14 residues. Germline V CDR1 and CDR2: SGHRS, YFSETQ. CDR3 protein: CASSSPQGEETQYL. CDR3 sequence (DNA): TGCGCCAGCAGCTCCCCCCAGGGGGAAGAGACCCAGTACCTC.

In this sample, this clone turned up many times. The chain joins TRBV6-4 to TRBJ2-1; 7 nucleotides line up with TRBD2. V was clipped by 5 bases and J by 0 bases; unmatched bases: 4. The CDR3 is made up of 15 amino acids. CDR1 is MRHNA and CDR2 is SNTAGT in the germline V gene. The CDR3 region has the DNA TGTGCCAGCAGTCCAAGCGGGGACTCCTACAATGAGCAGTTCTTC. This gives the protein CASSPSGDSYNEQFF.

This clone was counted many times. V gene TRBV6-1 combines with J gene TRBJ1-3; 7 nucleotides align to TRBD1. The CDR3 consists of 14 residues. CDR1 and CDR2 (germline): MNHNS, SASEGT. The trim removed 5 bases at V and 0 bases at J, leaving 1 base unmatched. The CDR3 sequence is CASSRQGSGNTIYF. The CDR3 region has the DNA TGTGCCAGCAGTCGACAGGGCTCTGGAAACACCATATATTTT.

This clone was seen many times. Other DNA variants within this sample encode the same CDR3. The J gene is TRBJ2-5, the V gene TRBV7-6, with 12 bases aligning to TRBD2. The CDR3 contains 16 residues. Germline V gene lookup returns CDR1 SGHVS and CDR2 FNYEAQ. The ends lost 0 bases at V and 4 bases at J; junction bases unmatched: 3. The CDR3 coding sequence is TGTGCCAGCAGCTTAGCGGCTAGCGGGAGGGGAGAGACCCAGTACTTC. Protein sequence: CASSLAASGRGETQYF.

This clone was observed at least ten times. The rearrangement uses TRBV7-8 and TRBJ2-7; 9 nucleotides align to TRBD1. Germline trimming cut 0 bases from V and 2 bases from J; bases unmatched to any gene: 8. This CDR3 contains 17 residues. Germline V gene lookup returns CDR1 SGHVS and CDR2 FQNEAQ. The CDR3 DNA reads TGTGCCAGCAGCTTAGCGCAACCCGGGACAGGGCCCTACGAGCAGTACTTC. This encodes CASSLAQPGTGPYEQYF.

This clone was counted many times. In DNA form, the CDR3 reads TGTGCCAGCAGCGCCTTTGGATCCTCCTACGAGCAGTACTTC. This codes for CASSAFGSSYEQYF. The rearrangement uses TRBV6-1 and TRBJ2-7; D gene unclear. This CDR3 region has 14 residues. Germline-derived CDR1 and CDR2 are MNHNS and SASEGT. V was pared by 6 bases and J by 0 bases, with 12 bases between.

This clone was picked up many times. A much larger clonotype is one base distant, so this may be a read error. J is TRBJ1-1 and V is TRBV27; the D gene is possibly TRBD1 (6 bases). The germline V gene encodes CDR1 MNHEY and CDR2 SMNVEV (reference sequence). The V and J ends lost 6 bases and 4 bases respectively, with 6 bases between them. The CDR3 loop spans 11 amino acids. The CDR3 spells CASRDSTEAFF. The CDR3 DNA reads TGTGCCAGCAGGGACAGCACTGAAGCTTTCTTT.

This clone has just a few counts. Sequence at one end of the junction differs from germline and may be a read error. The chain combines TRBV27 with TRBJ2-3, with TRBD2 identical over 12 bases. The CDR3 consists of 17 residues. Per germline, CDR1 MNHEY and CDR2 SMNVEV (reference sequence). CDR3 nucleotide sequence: TGTGCCAGCAGTTTGCACCTAGCGGGGGGGTACACAGATATGCAGTATTTT. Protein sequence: CASSLHLAGGYTDMQYF.

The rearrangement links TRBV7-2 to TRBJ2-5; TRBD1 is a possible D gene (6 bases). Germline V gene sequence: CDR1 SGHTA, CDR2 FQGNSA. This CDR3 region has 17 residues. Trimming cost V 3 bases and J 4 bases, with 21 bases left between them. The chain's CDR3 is CASSFGTGSGNRETQYF. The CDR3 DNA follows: TGTGCCAGCAGCTTCGGTACAGGGTCGGGGAACCGAGAGACCCAGTACTTC.

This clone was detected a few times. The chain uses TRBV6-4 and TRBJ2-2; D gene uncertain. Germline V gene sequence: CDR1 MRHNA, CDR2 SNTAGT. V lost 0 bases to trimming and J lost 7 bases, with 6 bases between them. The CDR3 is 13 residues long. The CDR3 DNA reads TGTGCCAGCAGTGACTCGGAAATCGGGGAGCTGTTTTTT. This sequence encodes CASSDSEIGELFF.

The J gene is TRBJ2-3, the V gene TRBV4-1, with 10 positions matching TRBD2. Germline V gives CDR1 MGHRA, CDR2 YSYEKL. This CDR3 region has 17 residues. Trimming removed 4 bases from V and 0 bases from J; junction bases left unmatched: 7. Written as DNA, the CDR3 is TGCGCCAGCAGCCTAGGACTAGCGGAGACTAGCACAGATACGCAGTATTTT. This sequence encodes CASSLGLAETSTDTQYF.

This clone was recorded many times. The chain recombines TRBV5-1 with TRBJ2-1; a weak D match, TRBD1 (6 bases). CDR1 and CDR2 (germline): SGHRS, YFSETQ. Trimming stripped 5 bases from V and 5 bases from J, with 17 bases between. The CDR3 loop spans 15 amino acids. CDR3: CASSLLDSGDNEQFF. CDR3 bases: TGCGCCAGCAGTCTCCTGGACAGCGGCGACAATGAGCAGTTCTTC.

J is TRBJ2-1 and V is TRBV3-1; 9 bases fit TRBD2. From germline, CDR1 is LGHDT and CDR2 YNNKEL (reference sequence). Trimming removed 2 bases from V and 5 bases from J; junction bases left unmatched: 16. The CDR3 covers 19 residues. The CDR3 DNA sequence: TGTGCCAGCAGCCAATTCATCGGGCGGGGGGGCCCTCCCCACAATGAGCAGTTCTTC. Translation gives CASSQFIGRGGPPHNEQFF.

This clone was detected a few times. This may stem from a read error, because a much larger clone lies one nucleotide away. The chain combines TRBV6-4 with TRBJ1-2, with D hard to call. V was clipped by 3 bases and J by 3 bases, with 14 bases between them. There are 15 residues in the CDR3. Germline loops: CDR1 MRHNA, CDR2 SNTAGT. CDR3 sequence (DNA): TGTGCCAGCAGTGAAGCTTTGGGAACTGACTATGGCTACACCTTC. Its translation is CASSEALGTDYGYTF.

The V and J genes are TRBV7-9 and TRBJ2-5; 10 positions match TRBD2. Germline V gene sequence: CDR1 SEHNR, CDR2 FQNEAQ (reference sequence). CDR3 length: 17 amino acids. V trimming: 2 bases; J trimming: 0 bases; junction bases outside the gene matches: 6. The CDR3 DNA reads TGTGCCAGCAGCTTATCAGAGCGGGGGGGAAACCAAGAGACCCAGTACTTC. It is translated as CASSLSERGGNQETQYF.

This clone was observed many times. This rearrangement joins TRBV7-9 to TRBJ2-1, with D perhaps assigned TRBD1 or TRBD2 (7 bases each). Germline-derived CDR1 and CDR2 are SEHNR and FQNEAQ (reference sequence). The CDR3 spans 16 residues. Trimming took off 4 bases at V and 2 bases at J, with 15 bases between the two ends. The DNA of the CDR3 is TGTGCCAGCAGCTCACCAGGGGGGGGAGCCTACAATGAGCAGTTCTTC. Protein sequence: CASSSPGGGAYNEQFF.